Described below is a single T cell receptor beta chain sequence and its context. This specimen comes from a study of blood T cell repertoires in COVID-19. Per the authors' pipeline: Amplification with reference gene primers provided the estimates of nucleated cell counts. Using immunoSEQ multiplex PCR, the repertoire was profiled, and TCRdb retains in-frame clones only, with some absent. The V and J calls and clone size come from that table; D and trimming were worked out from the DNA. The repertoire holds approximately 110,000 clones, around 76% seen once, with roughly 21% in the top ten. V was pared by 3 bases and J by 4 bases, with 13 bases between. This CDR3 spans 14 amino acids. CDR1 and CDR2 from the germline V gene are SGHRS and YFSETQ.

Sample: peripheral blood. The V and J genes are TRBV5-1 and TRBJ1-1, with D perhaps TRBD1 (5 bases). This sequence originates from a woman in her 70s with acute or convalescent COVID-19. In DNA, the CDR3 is TGCGCCAGCAGCTCGCAGGGTGTCGGCACTGAAGCTTTCTTT. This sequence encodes CASSSQGVGTEAFF.